Below, 23 T cell receptor beta chains from the same sample are listed, as sequenced in a study of T cell repertoires in cytomegalovirus infection. Antigens of these TCRs are unknown. Each CDR3 protein gets one entry after TCRdb re-called the reads with MiXCR. Of about 830,000 distinct CDR3 sequences in the sample, 30% to 35% were seen once. Specimen: cultured CD8+ T cells from PBMCs, collected from culture after CMV antigen stimulation. The origin of the receptors is a human donor in good health (CMV status not recorded). Some clones in this sample may be carry-over from other donors' samples.

In this sample, this clonotype turned up many times. This sequence joins TRBV7-9 and TRBJ2-7, with no clear D. The V and J ends lost 5 bases and 4 bases respectively, with 9 bases between them. The V gene's germline CDR1 is SEHNR and CDR2 FQNEAQ (reference sequence). CDR3 length equals 12 residues. CDR3 DNA: TGTGCCAGCAGCATAGATGGATACGAGCAGTACGTC. The encoded protein is CASSIDGYEQYV.

This clonotype was detected a few times. The chain links TRBV4-2 to TRBJ2-1, with D unclear. V lost 0 bases and J lost 0, with 15 bases in between. The CDR3 runs 18 residues. Germline V gene data show CDR1 as LGHNA and CDR2 as YNFKEQ. In DNA, the CDR3 is TGTGCCAGCAGCCAAGATGAAGTCACAACCTTCTCCTACAATGAGCAGTTCTTC. Its translation is CASSQDEVTTFSYNEQFF.

The rearrangement joins TRBV10-1 to TRBJ2-7; TRBD1 matches 8 bases. Trimming at V came to 1 base and at J to 4 bases, leaving 3 bases not matched to a gene. The CDR3 contains 14 residues. In germline, CDR1 is WNHNN, CDR2 SYGVQD (reference sequence). Here the CDR3 DNA reads TGCGCCAGCAGTGAGTGGACAGGGTCGTACGAGCAGTACTTC. Its translation is CASSEWTGSYEQYF.

The chain has TRBV5-6 and TRBJ1-2; TRBD1 matches at 8 bases. Germline-derived CDR1 and CDR2 are SGHDT and YYEEEE. The J segment lost 2 bases and the V segment lost 7 bases, leaving 10 bases of the junction unmatched. There are 15 residues in the CDR3. This CDR3 is CASRRTGRENYGYTF. DNA for the CDR3: TGTGCCAGCCGAAGGACAGGGAGAGAAAACTATGGCTACACCTTC. Looking up the rest from reference TRBV5-6 and TRBJ1-2 gives the full variable domain: DAGVTQSPTHLIKTRGQQVTLRCSPKSGHDTVSWYQQALGQGPQFIFQYYEEEERQRGNFPDRFSGHQFPNYSSELNVNALLLGDSALYLCASRRTGRENYGYTFGSGTRLTVV.

The chain employs TRBV12-3 or TRBV12-4 and TRBJ1-1; 8 positions agree with TRBD1. This CDR3 comprises 17 residues. The V and J ends lost 4 bases and 3 bases, in that order; junction bases with no gene match: 13. The CDR3 protein is CASSWVGTGLGDTEAFF. Written as DNA, the CDR3 is TGTGCCAGCAGTTGGGTGGGGACAGGTCTGGGAGACACTGAAGCTTTCTTT.

The chain uses TRBV6-2 or TRBV6-3 and TRBJ2-5; D may be TRBD2 (6 bases). Germline CDR1 MNHEY, CDR2 SVGEGT. The V and J ends lost 1 base and 4 bases respectively, with 7 bases between them. The CDR3 is made up of 13 amino acids. The CDR3 loop reads CASSYWGGETQYF. CDR3 in DNA: TGTGCCAGCAGTTACTGGGGAGGAGAGACCCAGTACTTC.

The chain joins TRBV19 to TRBJ2-7; D perhaps matches TRBD1 (5 bases). Germline V gene lookup returns CDR1 LNHDA and CDR2 SQIVND (reference sequence). The CDR3 is 15 residues long. V was pared by 2 bases and J by 2 bases, with 13 bases between. CDR3 loop: CASSIIRERAYEQYF. CDR3 nucleotides: TGTGCCAGTAGTATAATCAGGGAAAGGGCCTACGAGCAGTACTTC.

This clonotype was observed a handful of times. CDR3 loop: CSVVKGGTGELFF. In nucleotides, the CDR3 is TGCAGCGTTGTAAAGGGTGGCACCGGGGAGCTGTTTTTT. The chain employs TRBV29-1 and TRBJ2-2; D unclear. The CDR3 has 13 residues. Germline CDR1 and CDR2: SQVTM and ANQGSEA. V gave up 4 bases and J gave up 4 bases, with 10 bases separating them.

The CDR3 DNA follows: TGTGCCAGCAGAGTTACTGCAGGGTTAGTCATCGCAGATACGCAGTATTTT. Residues: CASRVTAGLVIADTQYF. The genes are TRBV27 and TRBJ2-3; tentatively, D is TRBD1 (5 bases). Germline V lookup: CDR1 MNHEY, CDR2 SMNVEV (reference sequence). The CDR3 is 17 residues long. Trimming removed 6 bases from V and 4 bases from J, with 23 bases in between.

The table lists this clonotype with a few counts. The V gene is TRBV7-3, the J gene TRBJ2-3, with 10 bases identical to TRBD2. Germline V lookup: CDR1 SGHTA, CDR2 FQGTGA. The CDR3 consists of 15 residues. V shed 5 bases and J 4 bases; nucleotides not matched to a gene: 6. The CDR3 sequence: CASSRTSGYADTQYF. The CDR3, as DNA: TGTGCCAGCAGCCGGACTAGCGGTTATGCAGATACGCAGTATTTT.

This clonotype showed up many times. This chain uses TRBV7-6 with TRBJ1-2; 9 bases align to TRBD1. J gave up 3 bases and V 3 bases, and 2 bases lay outside the gene matches. The germline V gene encodes CDR1 SGHVS and CDR2 FNYEAQ. The CDR3 consists of 14 residues. CDR3 coding DNA: TGTGCCAGCAGCTTGACAGGGGGAGACTATGGCTACACCTTC. This sequence encodes CASSLTGGDYGYTF. Drawing the rest from reference TRBV7-6 and TRBJ1-2, the complete variable domain is GAGVSQSPRYKVTKRGQDVALRCDPISGHVSLYWYRQALGQGPEFLTYFNYEAQQDKSGLPNDRFSAERPEGSISTLTIQRTEQRDSAMYRCASSLTGGDYGYTFGSGTRLTVV.

This clonotype was detected only a few times. DNA of the CDR3: TGTGCCAGTAGTATAGTGGCGGGGCGAGGCTACACCTTC. Translated, it gives CASSIVAGRGYTF. This rearrangement joins TRBV19 to TRBJ1-2; possibly TRBD1 for D (5 bases). CDR3 length: 13 amino acids. Looked up from germline, CDR1 is LNHDA and CDR2 is SQIVND (reference sequence). Deletions cut 1 base from V and 8 bases from J, with 11 bases between. Full variable domain (rest looked up from reference TRBV19 and TRBJ1-2): DGGITQSPKYLFRKEGQNVTLSCEQNLNHDAMYWYRQDPGQGLRLIYYSQIVNDFQKGDIAEGYSVSREKKESFPLTVTSAQKNPTAFYLCASSIVAGRGYTFGSGTRLTVV.

Notes on this clonotype: A much larger clone differs by one base, so this may be a read error. The chain recombines TRBV7-2 with TRBJ1-3; 7 nucleotides agree with TRBD1. Germline values: CDR1 SGHTA, CDR2 FQGNSA. CDR3 length: 16 residues. Trimming took 9 bases from V and 0 from J; bases not matched to a gene: 11. The CDR3 nucleotides are TGTGCCAGGCAGAATCCGGGACAGACCTCTGGAAACACCATATATTTT. Translation gives CARQNPGQTSGNTIYF.

This clonotype was recorded many times. The chain couples TRBV7-8 to TRBJ2-2, with unresolved D. The V end lost 5 bases, the J end lost 1 base, and 14 bases lay between the germline ends. The CDR3 loop spans 16 amino acids. Germline V CDR1 and CDR2: SGHVS, FQNEAQ. The DNA of the CDR3 is TGTGCCAGCAGCGGACCCGGGCCGGTGAACACCGGGGAGCTGTTTTTT. Translating it yields CASSGPGPVNTGELFF.

V usage is TRBV15 and J usage is TRBJ1-5; the D is unclear. Germline CDR1 is LNHNV and CDR2 is YYDKDF (reference sequence). The length of the CDR3 is 13 residues. V was cut by 4 bases and J by 4 bases, with 8 bases left in between. The CDR3 protein is CATSTRPNQPQHF. CDR3 bases: TGTGCCACCAGCACGAGACCTAATCAGCCCCAGCATTTT.

This clonotype was counted many times. The rearrangement joins TRBV7-9 to TRBJ2-1, with D perhaps TRBD1 or TRBD2 (5 bases each). CDR3 length equals 14 residues. V lost 5 bases and J 4 bases, leaving 12 bases between the germline ends. Germline lookup yields CDR1 SEHNR and CDR2 FQNEAQ (reference sequence). For the CDR3, the DNA is TGTGCCAGCAGCCACGGGACCCTTTACAATGAGCAGTTCTTC. This sequence encodes CASSHGTLYNEQFF.

On this clonotype itself: At one end the junction does not follow the germline gene, possibly because of a read error. This chain connects TRBV4-1 to TRBJ1-4, with D hard to call. The length of the CDR3 is 15 residues. Germline assignment: CDR1 MGHRA and CDR2 YSYEKL. The CDR3 protein is CVSSQDPGADEKLFF. The CDR3 DNA is TGCGTCAGCAGCCAAGATCCGGGAGCAGACGAAAAACTGTTTTTT.

There are a few counts of this clonotype. The V gene is TRBV12-3 or TRBV12-4, the J gene TRBJ2-7; possible D gene TRBD2, 5 bases. V gave up 5 bases and J gave up 7 bases, with 12 bases separating them. The CDR3 contains 12 residues. Written as DNA, the CDR3 is TGTGCCAGCAGTCGCGGGCGGTTTGAGCAGTACGTC. This codes for CASSRGRFEQYV.

This clonotype has a count of ten or more. The chain couples TRBV5-4 to TRBJ1-2, with D perhaps matching TRBD1 (6 bases). V was clipped by 0 bases and J by 4 bases, with 10 bases between them. This CDR3 comprises 14 residues. Germline V gene data show CDR1 as SGHNT and CDR2 as YYREEE (reference sequence). The CDR3 DNA is TGTGCCAGCAGCTTGGGTGGAGGGGGCTATGGCTACACCTTC. As protein: CASSLGGGGYGYTF. Complete variable domain (other parts from reference TRBV5-4 and TRBJ1-2): ETGVTQSPTHLIKTRGQQVTLRCSSQSGHNTVSWYQQALGQGPQFIFQYYREEENGRGNFPPRFSGLQFPNYSSELNVNALELDDSALYLCASSLGGGGYGYTFGSGTRLTVV.

This clonotype was found a few times. The chain carries TRBV15 and TRBJ1-4; no definite D call. The V gene's germline CDR1 is LNHNV and CDR2 YYDKDF (reference sequence). The CDR3 consists of 15 residues. Trimming took off 2 bases at V and 0 bases at J, with 7 bases between the two ends. DNA of the CDR3: TGTGCCACCAGCAGACGGACGGCAACTAATGAAAAACTGTTTTTT. Amino acids: CATSRRTATNEKLFF.

The gene calls are TRBV6-5 and TRBJ1-2; D might be TRBD1 (5 bases). CDR3 size: 15 residues. Trimming removed 2 bases at V and 1 base at J, with 11 bases between. From germline, CDR1 is MNHEY and CDR2 SVGAGI. The DNA of the CDR3 is TGTGCCAGCAGTTACGGGGCATACAGTAACTATGGCTACACCTTC. This translates into CASSYGAYSNYGYTF.

V usage is TRBV11-2 and J usage is TRBJ2-5; TRBD2 matches 10 bases. In germline, CDR1 is SGHAT, CDR2 FQNNGV. The J segment lost 3 bases and the V segment lost 5 bases, leaving 9 bases of the junction unmatched. The CDR3 covers 16 residues. The CDR3 spells CASSLNQGLAEETQYF. As DNA, the CDR3 is TGTGCCAGCAGCCTTAACCAAGGACTAGCGGAAGAGACCCAGTACTTC.

The rearrangement uses TRBV6-2 or TRBV6-3 and TRBJ2-1, with D possibly being TRBD1 or TRBD2 (6 bases each). Looked up from germline, CDR1 is MNHEY and CDR2 is SVGEGT. The germline V and J ends were trimmed by 2 bases and 5 bases, with 13 bases remaining between them. The CDR3 has 15 residues. Written as DNA, the CDR3 is TGTGCCAGCAGTTACAGGGGGGCAGGGGACAATGAGCAGTTCTTC. Amino acid sequence: CASSYRGAGDNEQFF.